The 25 T cell receptor beta chains below all came from one sample that was sequenced in a study of cytomegalovirus exposure and HLA in healthy donors. PCR primers comprised 60 Vbeta and 13 Jbeta primers. Generated by immunoSEQ multiplex PCR, the TCRdb table keeps only in-frame clones and is missing some. The data show 76,000 or so clones, 78% seen once. The sequenced sample consisted of PBMCs. These receptors came from a woman aged 40 to 50 in good health and CMV-seropositive.

The chain recombines TRBV6-5 with TRBJ1-3, with 8 nucleotides matching TRBD1. The CDR3 extends over 15 amino acids. V dropped 7 bases and J dropped 4; count of bases not matched to a gene: 9. Germline lookup yields CDR1 MNHEY and CDR2 SVGAGI. The CDR3 spells CASKPQGAGGNTIYF. In nucleotides, the CDR3 is TGTGCCAGCAAGCCTCAGGGGGCAGGAGGAAACACCATATATTTT.

This clone has just one count. The CDR3 DNA follows: TGTGCCTGGAGAGGGACACACTATGGCTACACCTTC. As protein: CAWRGTHYGYTF. This chain links TRBV30 with TRBJ1-2; maybe TRBD1 (6 bases). With 3 bases removed from V and 3 bases from J, the gap between germline ends came to 8 bases. Germline V gene data show CDR1 as GTSNPN and CDR2 as SVGIG (reference sequence). This CDR3 has 12 residues. Variable domain in full (rest from reference TRBV30 and TRBJ1-2): SQTIHQWPATLVQPVGSPLSLECTVEGTSNPNLYWYRQAAGRGLQLLFYSVGIGQISSEVPQNLSASRPQDRQFILSSKKLLLSDSGFYLCAWRGTHYGYTFGSGTRLTVV.

This chain links TRBV11-2 with TRBJ1-1; D unresolved. Trimming took 6 bases from V and 0 from J, leaving 8 bases between them. Germline V gene sequence: CDR1 SGHAT, CDR2 FQNNGV. The CDR3 has 13 residues. The DNA for the CDR3 is TGTGCCAGCAGACCTCGAGTGAACACTGAAGCTTTCTTT. Translated, it gives CASRPRVNTEAFF.

The chain has TRBV2 and TRBJ2-1, with TRBD2 matching over 10 bases. V shed 9 bases and J 13 bases; nucleotides not matched to a gene: 6. Germline V gene data show CDR1 as SNHLY and CDR2 as FYNNEI. The CDR3 is 11 amino acids. CDR3 DNA sequence: TGTGCCAGGCTAGCGGGGGTGGTACAGTTCTTC. Its protein product is CARLAGVVQFF.

The chain carries TRBV2 and TRBJ1-2, with 8 bases fitting TRBD1. This CDR3 spans 15 amino acids. The germline gives CDR1 SNHLY, CDR2 FYNNEI. The V and J ends lost 5 bases and 4 bases, in that order; junction bases with no gene match: 9. The CDR3 spells CASSFSTGGGYGYTF. The CDR3 nucleotides are TGTGCCAGCAGTTTCTCCACAGGGGGGGGCTATGGCTACACCTTC.

The chain recombines TRBV4-2 with TRBJ1-1; D possibly corresponds to TRBD1 (6 bases). Germline V gene lookup returns CDR1 LGHNA and CDR2 YNFKEQ. The CDR3 length is 15 residues. Trimming left V 1 base short and J 11 bases short, with 20 bases between. The CDR3 region has the DNA TGTGCCAGCAGCCAAGGACACAGACAGGCGCCGAAGGCTTTCTTT. It translates to CASSQGHRQAPKAFF.

The chain has TRBV6-5 and TRBJ1-1, with D perhaps TRBD1 (5 bases). With 2 bases removed from V and 3 bases from J, the gap between germline ends came to 10 bases. Looked up from germline, CDR1 is MNHEY and CDR2 is SVGAGI. CDR3 length equals 14 residues. The CDR3 sequence is CASSYLGQYTEAFF. The CDR3 coding sequence is TGTGCCAGCAGTTACCTGGGGCAGTACACTGAAGCTTTCTTT.

CDR3 DNA sequence: TGTGCCAGCAGCCCGGGACTAGCGGTAGGGGAGCAGTACTTC. Its translation is CASSPGLAVGEQYF. The chain joins TRBV14 to TRBJ2-7; the match to TRBD2 covers 11 bases. With 4 bases clipped from V and 7 bases from J, the junction kept 6 bases outside the gene matches. This CDR3 contains 14 residues. Looked up from germline, CDR1 is SGHDN and CDR2 is FVKESK. Full variable domain (missing parts from reference TRBV14 and TRBJ2-7): EAGVTQFPSHSVIEKGQTVTLRCDPISGHDNLYWYRRVMGKEIKFLLHFVKESKQDESGMPNNRFLAERTGGTYSTLKVQPAELEDSGVYFCASSPGLAVGEQYFGPGTRLTVT.

The table lists this clone with a few counts. The chain recombines TRBV4-2 with TRBJ2-3; weak D call: TRBD2 (6 bases). V lost 0 bases to trimming and J lost 4 bases, with 17 bases between them. Germline values: CDR1 LGHNA, CDR2 YNFKEQ. The CDR3 is made up of 17 amino acids. The CDR3 loop reads CASSQDGGAIEADTQYF. In nucleotides, the CDR3 is TGTGCCAGCAGCCAAGACGGCGGGGCAATTGAGGCAGATACGCAGTATTTT.

The rearrangement links TRBV7-2 to TRBJ2-5; D is uncertain. CDR3 length: 16 amino acids. Germline assignment: CDR1 SGHTA and CDR2 FQGNSA. Trimming cost V 3 bases and J 0 bases, with 14 bases left between them. CDR3 residues: CASSFRHIPYQETQYF. The CDR3 nucleotides read TGTGCCAGCAGCTTCCGTCACATCCCGTACCAAGAGACCCAGTACTTC.

This chain links TRBV30 with TRBJ1-5; weak D call: TRBD1 (6 bases). The germline V gene has CDR1 GTSNPN and CDR2 SVGIG (reference sequence). V was cut by 1 base and J by 6 bases, with 13 bases left in between. The CDR3 consists of 14 residues. The CDR3 DNA is TGTGCCTGGAGTGATGGCAGGGGCGTTCAGCCCCAGCATTTT. This gives the protein CAWSDGRGVQPQHF.

Comment on this clone: Different DNA sequences within this sample yield the same CDR3. This sequence joins TRBV19 and TRBJ1-2; no reliable D call. This CDR3 is built from 14 residues. The germline V and J ends were trimmed by 3 bases and 0 bases, with 8 bases remaining between them. Per the germline V gene, CDR1 is LNHDA and CDR2 is SQIVND (reference sequence). The CDR3 DNA is TGTGCCAGTAGTATGGCTAGAGCTAACTATGGCTACACCTTC. This codes for CASSMARANYGYTF.

CDR3 region: CASSAQQGGSRFYGYTF. For the CDR3, the DNA is TGCGCCAGCAGCGCCCAACAGGGGGGCTCGAGGTTCTATGGCTACACCTTC. This sequence joins TRBV5-1 and TRBJ1-2; the match to TRBD1 covers 8 bases. The J segment lost 4 bases and the V segment lost 4 bases, leaving 15 bases of the junction unmatched. Germline V gene sequence: CDR1 SGHRS, CDR2 YFSETQ. The CDR3 consists of 17 residues.

The rearrangement joins TRBV5-1 to TRBJ2-5, with 7 bases matching TRBD2. From germline, CDR1 is SGHRS and CDR2 YFSETQ. The CDR3 contains 13 residues. V was pared by 8 bases and J by 1 base, with 5 bases of the junction left unmatched. The CDR3 region has the DNA TGCGCCAGTACAAGCGGGGTCCAAGAGACCCAGTACTTC. It yields the protein CASTSGVQETQYF.

This rearrangement joins TRBV29-1 to TRBJ2-7, with 8 bases identical to TRBD1. The CDR3 runs to 14 residues. Germline V gene sequence: CDR1 SQVTM, CDR2 ANQGSEA. CDR3 loop: CSALDRTGNYEQYF. DNA of the CDR3: TGCTCCGCGCTCGACCGGACAGGGAACTACGAGCAGTACTTC.

J is TRBJ2-7 and V is TRBV4-2; D uncertain. The V gene's germline CDR1 is LGHNA and CDR2 YNFKEQ. Trimming removed 4 bases from V and 2 bases from J, with 12 bases in between. The CDR3 length is 14 residues. The DNA of the CDR3 is TGTGCCAGCAGCCCCAGGCCATCCACCTACGAGCAGTACTTC. This encodes CASSPRPSTYEQYF.

With regard to this clone: Other DNA sequences in this sample translate to the same CDR3. The chain links TRBV5-1 to TRBJ2-5; TRBD1 aligns across 8 bases. The CDR3 spans 14 residues. V trimming: 4 bases; J trimming: 3 bases; junction bases outside the gene matches: 5. Germline V lookup: CDR1 SGHRS, CDR2 YFSETQ. This chain's CDR3 is CASSLGQGEETQYF. CDR3 coding DNA: TGCGCCAGCAGCCTAGGACAGGGTGAAGAGACCCAGTACTTC.

This chain's CDR3 is CSVEILRGTGELFF. In DNA, the CDR3 is TGCAGCGTTGAAATCTTGCGGGGGACCGGGGAGCTGTTTTTT. The genes are TRBV29-1 and TRBJ2-2; TRBD2 aligns across 7 bases. Germline V gene lookup returns CDR1 SQVTM and CDR2 ANQGSEA. Trimming at V came to 2 bases and at J to 5 bases, leaving 5 bases not matched to a gene. This CDR3 region has 14 residues.

This chain connects TRBV7-7 to TRBJ1-1; D call uncertain. CDR1 is SSHAT, CDR2 FNYEAQ, per germline (reference sequence). The CDR3 contains 13 residues. Trimming cost V 6 bases and J 5 bases, with 13 bases left between them. CDR3: CASSSSLRTEAFF. CDR3 coding DNA: TGTGCCAGCAGTTCATCCCTGCGAACTGAAGCTTTCTTT.

The chain joins TRBV2 to TRBJ1-6, with 7 bases lining up with TRBD1. The CDR3 contains 13 residues. CDR1 is SNHLY and CDR2 is FYNNEI in the germline V gene. J lost 8 bases, V lost 6 bases, and 4 bases had no gene match. The CDR3: CASSLDRDSPLHF. DNA of the CDR3: TGTGCCAGCAGCCTTGACAGGGATTCACCCCTCCACTTT.

The V gene is TRBV7-3, the J gene TRBJ2-3; D is possibly TRBD2 (6 bases). Germline CDR1 is SGHTA and CDR2 is FQGTGA. With 5 bases removed from V and 0 bases from J, the gap between germline ends came to 9 bases. The CDR3 length is 14 residues. CDR3: CASSPGTSTDTQYF. CDR3 sequence (DNA): TGTGCCAGCAGCCCCGGGACTAGCACAGATACGCAGTATTTT.

This clone turned up a few times. This chain links TRBV6-1 with TRBJ2-1, with a tentative D call TRBD2 (5 bases). V was trimmed by 4 bases and J by 6 bases, leaving 13 bases between them. The CDR3 spans 14 residues. The V gene's germline CDR1 is MNHNS and CDR2 SASEGT. The CDR3 sequence is CASSAREGSNEQFF. CDR3 in DNA: TGTGCCAGCAGTGCCCGGGAAGGTAGCAATGAGCAGTTCTTC.

This chain connects TRBV27 to TRBJ2-1, with D possibly being TRBD1 (5 bases). CDR3 length: 13 residues. The ends were cut back, 5 bases at V and 4 bases at J, with 9 bases in the middle. Germline V gene sequence: CDR1 MNHEY, CDR2 SMNVEV (reference sequence). The CDR3 coding sequence is TGTGCCAGCAGTCTCGACAGTTACAATGAGCAGTTCTTC. Its protein product is CASSLDSYNEQFF.

A word on this clone: Other DNA sequences in this specimen translate into the identical CDR3. The chain couples TRBV2 to TRBJ2-5; D is perhaps TRBD2 (6 bases). Germline CDR1 reads SNHLY; CDR2 reads FYNNEI. This CDR3 has 12 amino acids. V lost 4 bases, J lost 5 bases, and 8 bases lay in between. The CDR3 loop reads CASSGLAETQYF. DNA for the CDR3: TGTGCCAGCAGTGGGCTAGCGGAGACCCAGTACTTC.

This clone has just a few counts. The chain links TRBV2 to TRBJ2-1, with TRBD2 matching 7 bases. The CDR3 runs 13 residues. Germline CDR1 SNHLY, CDR2 FYNNEI. The junction had 5 bases not matched to a gene; V was cut back by 4 bases and J by 8 bases. The CDR3 here is CASSGGGFDEQFF. The CDR3 bases are TGTGCCAGCAGTGGGGGGGGTTTCGATGAGCAGTTCTTC.